This T cell receptor beta chain was captured in a study of cytomegalovirus exposure and HLA in healthy donors. As for the study in general: A subsequent analysis reported that the approximately 120 validation repertoires were produced on the same platform that had also been used for the roughly 670 first-cohort repertoires. Study results and caveats: Cytomegalovirus status was reportedly diagnosed by the classifier with high sensitivity and specificity.

Trimming took off 5 bases at V and 4 bases at J, with 11 bases between the two ends. The length of the CDR3 is 13 residues. Looked up from germline, CDR1 is MNHEY and CDR2 is SVGAGI. As regards this clone: Its antigen is not identified.

Sequencing used immunoSEQ multiplex PCR; TCRdb keeps in-frame clones, though not all of them. The repertoire includes roughly 73,000 clones, approximately 95% of them detected once, and 3% to 4% sits in the top ten. The chain links TRBV6-5 to TRBJ1-1, with a weak D call TRBD1 (6 bases). This receptor was identified in a man aged 18 to 30 in good health and CMV-seronegative. The sequenced sample consisted of PBMCs. CDR3 sequence reads: CASSGQGTTEAFF. The CDR3 region has the DNA TGTGCCAGCAGTGGGCAGGGGACCACTGAAGCTTTCTTT.